The source of this T cell receptor beta chain is a study of cytomegalovirus exposure and HLA in healthy donors. As for this clone: The antigen is undetermined.

The CDR3 has 16 amino acids. CDR1 is SGHDN, CDR2 FVKESK, per germline. The V end lost 0 bases, the J end lost 2 bases, and 11 bases lay between the germline ends. PCR employed 60 Vbeta and 13 Jbeta primers. Assay: immunoSEQ multiplex PCR; the TCRdb copy retains only in-frame clones and omits some. The sample records about 200,000 clones, more than 65% being singletons. Study conclusions and caveats: Reported findings show TCR beta sequences accurately forecast HLA-A and HLA-B alleles in most subjects.

The receptor comes from a woman aged 30 to 39 in good health and CMV-seronegative. The specimen sequenced was PBMCs. This chain uses TRBV14 with TRBJ2-1, with D perhaps matching TRBD2 (7 bases). DNA of the CDR3: TGTGCCAGCAGCCAAGAGGGGGGGCCCCCCTACAATGAGCAGTTCTTC. Translating it yields CASSQEGGPPYNEQFF.